This record looks at one TCR beta chain sequence and its context. The data belong to a study of CD8 T cells in Susac syndrome. Germline V gene data show CDR1 as SGHNT and CDR2 as YYREEE (reference sequence). CDR3 length equals 13 residues. J lost 12 bases, V lost 3 bases, and 11 bases had no gene match. Reverse transcription of about 0.45 to 1 ug RNA was performed with random hexamers. TCRdb reprocessed the immunoSEQ multiplex PCR reads with MiXCR, giving one entry per CDR3 protein. The profile shows 55,000 to 75,000 distinct CDR3 sequences, 93% of them singletons. The sequenced material came from CD4+ T cells from PBMCs. The chain employs TRBV5-4 and TRBJ2-7; 8 bases align to TRBD1. This clonotype originated in a human donor with Susac syndrome. DNA of the CDR3: TGTGCCAGCAGCTCGATCGCCGGACAGGGCCCGTACTTC. Protein sequence: CASSSIAGQGPYF.